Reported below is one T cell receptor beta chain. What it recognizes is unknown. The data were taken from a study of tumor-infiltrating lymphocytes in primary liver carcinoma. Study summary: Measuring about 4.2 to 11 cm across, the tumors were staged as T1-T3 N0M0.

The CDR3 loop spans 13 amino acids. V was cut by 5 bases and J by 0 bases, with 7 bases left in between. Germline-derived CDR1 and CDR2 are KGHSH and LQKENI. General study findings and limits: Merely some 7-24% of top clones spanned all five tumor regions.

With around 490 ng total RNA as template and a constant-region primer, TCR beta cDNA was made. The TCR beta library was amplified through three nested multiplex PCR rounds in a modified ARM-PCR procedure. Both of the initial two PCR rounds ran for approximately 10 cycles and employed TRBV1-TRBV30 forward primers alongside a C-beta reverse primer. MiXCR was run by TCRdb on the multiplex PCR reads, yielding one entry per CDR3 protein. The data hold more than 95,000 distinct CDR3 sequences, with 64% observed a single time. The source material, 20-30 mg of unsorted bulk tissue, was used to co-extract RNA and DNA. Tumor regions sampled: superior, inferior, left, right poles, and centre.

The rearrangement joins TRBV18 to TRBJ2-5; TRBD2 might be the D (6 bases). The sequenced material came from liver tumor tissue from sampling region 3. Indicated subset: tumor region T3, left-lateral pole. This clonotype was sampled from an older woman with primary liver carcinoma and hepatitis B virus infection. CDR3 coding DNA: TGTGCCAGCTCAGCGGGACACCAAGAGACCCAGTACTTC. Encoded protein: CASSAGHQETQYF.